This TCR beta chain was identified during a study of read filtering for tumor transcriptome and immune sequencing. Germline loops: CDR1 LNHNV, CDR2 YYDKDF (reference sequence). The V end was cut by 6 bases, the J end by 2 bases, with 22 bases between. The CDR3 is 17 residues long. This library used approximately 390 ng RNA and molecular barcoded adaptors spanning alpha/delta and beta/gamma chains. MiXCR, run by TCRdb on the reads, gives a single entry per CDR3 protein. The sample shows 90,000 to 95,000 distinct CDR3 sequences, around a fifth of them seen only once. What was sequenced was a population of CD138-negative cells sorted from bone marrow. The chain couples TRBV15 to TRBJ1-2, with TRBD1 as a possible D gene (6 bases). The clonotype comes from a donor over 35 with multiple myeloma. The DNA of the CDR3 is TGTGCCACCAGGACGGGGGGGGCGTTGGGGGTCAACTATGGCTACACCTTC. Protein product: CATRTGGALGVNYGYTF.